These T cell receptor beta chains were read from a single sample in a study of CD8 T cell repertoires and HIV-1 epitope variants. Clones were read by immunoSEQ multiplex PCR, and TCRdb kept only the in-frame ones, dropping some. This sample has just under 6,000 clones, with around 64% found just once. These TCRs are of unknown antigen specificity. The specimen sequenced was cultured CD8+ T cells derived from PBMCs. These receptors were obtained from a male donor with HIV. CDR3s include the opening cysteine and the closing phenylalanine or tryptophan. The D gene is left open where the match is weak. Not all rows give a size; the values are once, few, many and, for expanded clones, a class.

abundance: NA
j_gene: TRBJ1-2
v_gene: TRBV28
d_gene: NA
CDR3aa: CASSLTADYGYTF
CDR3nt: TGTGCCAGCAGTTTAACTGCGGACTATGGCTACACCTTC

abundance: NA
j_gene: TRBJ2-7
v_gene: TRBV18
d_gene: TRBD2
CDR3aa: CASSPSSGGYEQYF
CDR3nt: TGTGCCAGCTCACCATCTAGCGGGGGATACGAGCAGTACTTC

abundance: NA
j_gene: TRBJ1-2
v_gene: TRBV4-2
d_gene: NA
CDR3aa: CASSPWPVELDYGYTF
CDR3nt: TGTGCCAGCAGCCCTTGGCCGGTAGAATTGGACTATGGCTACACCTTC

abundance: NA
j_gene: TRBJ1-1
v_gene: TRBV28
d_gene: NA
CDR3aa: CASSSGEEAFF
CDR3nt: TGTGCCAGCAGTTCCGGGGAGGAAGCTTTCTTT

abundance: NA
j_gene: TRBJ2-3
v_gene: TRBV5-1
d_gene: NA
CDR3aa: CASSETTDTQYF
CDR3nt: TGCGCCAGCAGCGAGACCACAGATACGCAGTATTTT

abundance: NA
j_gene: TRBJ1-5
v_gene: TRBV28
d_gene: NA
CDR3aa: CASSLQGQGQPQHF
CDR3nt: TGTGCCAGCAGCCTACAGGGCCAGGGGCAGCCCCAGCATTTT

abundance: large
j_gene: TRBJ2-5
v_gene: TRBV15
d_gene: NA
CDR3aa: CATSRDRRETQYF
CDR3nt: TGTGCCACCAGCAGAGATCGGAGAGAGACCCAGTACTTC

abundance: NA
j_gene: TRBJ2-7
v_gene: TRBV10-1
d_gene: NA
CDR3aa: CASISSPTTYEQYF
CDR3nt: TGCGCCAGCATCAGTAGTCCTACCACCTACGAGCAGTACTTC

abundance: NA
j_gene: TRBJ2-7
v_gene: TRBV28
d_gene: NA
CDR3aa: CASSPGTFGGSYEQYF
CDR3nt: TGTGCCAGCAGTCCCGGGACCTTTGGGGGCTCCTACGAGCAGTACTTC

abundance: NA
j_gene: TRBJ2-7
v_gene: TRBV11-2
d_gene: NA
CDR3aa: CASSSLIKGGSYEQYF
CDR3nt: TGTGCCAGCAGCTCCCTTATTAAAGGGGGGTCCTACGAGCAGTACTTC

abundance: few
j_gene: TRBJ2-3
v_gene: TRBV2
d_gene: TRBD2
CDR3aa: CASSEAGLAGGRTDTQYF
CDR3nt: TGTGCCAGCAGTGAAGCGGGACTAGCGGGGGGGCGGACAGATACGCAGTATTTT

abundance: NA
j_gene: TRBJ2-1
v_gene: TRBV11-3
d_gene: TRBD1
CDR3aa: CASSPTGTGYNEQFF
CDR3nt: TGTGCCAGCAGTCCTACCGGGACAGGGTACAATGAGCAGTTCTTC

abundance: NA
j_gene: TRBJ1-1
v_gene: TRBV6-1
d_gene: TRBD1
CDR3aa: CASSERVQGAAEAFF
CDR3nt: TGTGCCAGCAGTGAAAGGGTACAGGGGGCGGCTGAAGCTTTCTTT

abundance: NA
j_gene: TRBJ2-7
v_gene: TRBV5-1
d_gene: NA
CDR3aa: CASSPQSGTYEQYF
CDR3nt: TGCGCCAGCAGCCCCCAATCGGGTACCTACGAGCAGTACTTC

abundance: few
j_gene: TRBJ2-5
v_gene: TRBV27
d_gene: TRBD1
CDR3aa: CASSLVRGRETQYF
CDR3nt: TGTGCCAGCAGTTTAGTCAGGGGGCGCGAGACCCAGTACTTC

abundance: NA
j_gene: TRBJ2-2
v_gene: TRBV2
d_gene: NA
CDR3aa: CASNNGNGGTGELFF
CDR3nt: TGTGCCAGCAATAACGGTAACGGCGGCACCGGGGAGCTGTTTTTT

abundance: few
j_gene: TRBJ1-2
v_gene: TRBV27
d_gene: NA
CDR3aa: CASSLLGGYYGYTF
CDR3nt: TGTGCCAGCAGTTTACTTGGGGGGTACTATGGCTACACCTTC

abundance: few
j_gene: TRBJ2-5
v_gene: TRBV4-1
d_gene: TRBD1
CDR3aa: CASSQEYGQAAQYF
CDR3nt: TGCGCCAGCAGCCAAGAGTATGGACAGGCCGCCCAGTACTTC

abundance: NA
j_gene: TRBJ1-5
v_gene: TRBV4-1
d_gene: NA
CDR3aa: CASSQVTGTGQPQHF
CDR3nt: TGCGCCAGCAGCCAAGTTACAGGAACGGGGCAGCCCCAGCATTTT

abundance: NA
j_gene: TRBJ1-4
v_gene: TRBV6-5
d_gene: NA
CDR3aa: CASSYAGLNEKLFF
CDR3nt: TGTGCCAGCAGTTACGCGGGCCTAAATGAAAAACTGTTTTTT

abundance: NA
j_gene: TRBJ1-4
v_gene: TRBV9
d_gene: NA
CDR3aa: CASSEGGDKAEKLFF
CDR3nt: TGTGCCAGCAGCGAGGGGGGTGACAAAGCAGAAAAACTGTTTTTT

abundance: NA
j_gene: TRBJ2-7
v_gene: TRBV30
d_gene: NA
CDR3aa: CAWQTSSYEQYF
CDR3nt: TGTGCCTGGCAGACCAGCTCCTACGAGCAGTACTTC

abundance: few
j_gene: TRBJ1-2
v_gene: TRBV5-4
d_gene: TRBD1
CDR3aa: CASSSYRGGDGYTF
CDR3nt: TGTGCCAGCAGCTCCTACAGGGGAGGAGATGGCTACACCTTC

abundance: NA
j_gene: TRBJ2-5
v_gene: TRBV18
d_gene: NA
CDR3aa: CASSPPSSARETQYF
CDR3nt: TGTGCCAGCTCACCACCGAGCTCAGCCCGGGAGACCCAGTACTTC

abundance: NA
j_gene: TRBJ1-1
v_gene: TRBV9
d_gene: NA
CDR3aa: CASSPQGWNTEAFF
CDR3nt: TGTGCCAGCAGCCCCCAGGGTTGGAACACTGAAGCTTTCTTT

abundance: few
j_gene: TRBJ2-1
v_gene: TRBV28
d_gene: NA
CDR3aa: CASSFGGDEQFF
CDR3nt: TGTGCCAGCAGTTTCGGGGGTGATGAGCAGTTCTTC

abundance: NA
j_gene: TRBJ2-7
v_gene: TRBV6-5
d_gene: TRBD1
CDR3aa: CASSYGDRAYEQYF
CDR3nt: TGTGCCAGCAGTTACGGAGACAGGGCGTACGAGCAGTACTTC

abundance: few
j_gene: TRBJ2-7
v_gene: TRBV6-5
d_gene: NA
CDR3aa: CASSLRNEQYF
CDR3nt: TGTGCCAGCAGTCTTCGTAACGAGCAGTACTTC

abundance: few
j_gene: TRBJ1-4
v_gene: TRBV6-1
d_gene: TRBD1
CDR3aa: CASIMGSGGNEKLFF
CDR3nt: TGTGCCAGCATCATGGGATCAGGGGGCAATGAAAAACTGTTTTTT

abundance: NA
j_gene: TRBJ2-7
v_gene: TRBV21-1
d_gene: NA
CDR3aa: CASSKSGREQYF
CDR3nt: TGTGCCAGCAGCAAATCAGGGAGAGAGCAGTACTTC

abundance: NA
j_gene: TRBJ2-1
v_gene: TRBV15
d_gene: TRBD1
CDR3aa: CATSITTGVVDNEQFF
CDR3nt: TGTGCCACCAGCATTACGACAGGGGTTGTGGACAATGAGCAGTTCTTC

abundance: few
j_gene: TRBJ2-7
v_gene: TRBV5-1
d_gene: NA
CDR3aa: CASSFLTGPSYEQYF
CDR3nt: TGCGCCAGCAGCTTTCTGACGGGACCCTCCTACGAGCAGTACTTC

abundance: NA
j_gene: TRBJ2-1
v_gene: TRBV6-5
d_gene: TRBD2
CDR3aa: CASSYSPSGGAREQFF
CDR3nt: TGTGCCAGCAGTTACTCTCCTAGCGGGGGGGCCCGTGAGCAGTTCTTC

abundance: NA
j_gene: TRBJ2-1
v_gene: TRBV10-1
d_gene: TRBD2
CDR3aa: CASSESLAGSYNEQFF
CDR3nt: TGCGCCAGCAGTGAGTCCCTAGCGGGGTCCTACAATGAGCAGTTCTTC

abundance: NA
j_gene: TRBJ2-2
v_gene: TRBV28
d_gene: TRBD2
CDR3aa: CASSLSGGTGELFF
CDR3nt: TGTGCCAGCAGTTTATCGGGGGGCACCGGGGAGCTGTTTTTT

abundance: NA
j_gene: TRBJ2-7
v_gene: TRBV19
d_gene: TRBD1
CDR3aa: CASSYGTGYYEQYF
CDR3nt: TGTGCCAGTAGTTACGGGACAGGCTACTACGAGCAGTACTTC

abundance: NA
j_gene: TRBJ1-2
v_gene: TRBV5-3
d_gene: TRBD1
CDR3aa: CARTGTANYGYTF
CDR3nt: TGTGCCAGAACCGGGACAGCTAACTATGGCTACACCTTC

abundance: NA
j_gene: TRBJ2-3
v_gene: TRBV13
d_gene: NA
CDR3aa: CAGGEGLGTDTQYF
CDR3nt: TGTGCCGGCGGAGAGGGGTTGGGCACAGATACGCAGTATTTT

abundance: few
j_gene: TRBJ1-3
v_gene: TRBV4-3
d_gene: NA
CDR3aa: CASSQAGDTIYF
CDR3nt: TGCGCCAGCAGCCAAGCAGGAGACACCATATATTTT

abundance: NA
j_gene: TRBJ2-7
v_gene: TRBV27
d_gene: TRBD1
CDR3aa: CASSLGQDYEQYF
CDR3nt: TGTGCCAGCAGTCTGGGACAGGACTACGAGCAGTACTTC

abundance: NA
j_gene: TRBJ2-6
v_gene: TRBV14
d_gene: NA
CDR3aa: CASSQVWFSGANVLTF
CDR3nt: TGTGCCAGCAGCCAAGTTTGGTTCTCTGGGGCCAACGTCCTGACTTTC

abundance: NA
j_gene: TRBJ2-3
v_gene: TRBV9
d_gene: NA
CDR3aa: CASSVASLETDTQYF
CDR3nt: TGTGCCAGCAGCGTAGCCAGCCTGGAAACAGATACGCAGTATTTT

abundance: NA
j_gene: TRBJ1-2
v_gene: TRBV5-1
d_gene: TRBD1
CDR3aa: CASSPGQGASGYTF
CDR3nt: TGCGCCAGCAGCCCGGGACAGGGGGCGTCCGGCTACACCTTC

abundance: NA
j_gene: TRBJ2-7
v_gene: TRBV5-1
d_gene: TRBD2
CDR3aa: CASSPLGGEGSEQYF
CDR3nt: TGCGCCAGCAGCCCCTTAGGAGGGGAGGGTTCCGAGCAGTACTTC

abundance: NA
j_gene: TRBJ1-6
v_gene: TRBV7-3
d_gene: NA
CDR3aa: CASSLSGNNSPLHF
CDR3nt: TGTGCCAGCAGCTTGTCAGGGAATAATTCACCCCTCCACTTT

abundance: NA
j_gene: TRBJ1-2
v_gene: TRBV12-5
d_gene: NA
CDR3aa: CASGLVIGLYGYTF
CDR3nt: TGTGCTAGTGGTTTGGTAATCGGCCTCTATGGCTACACCTTC

abundance: NA
j_gene: TRBJ2-2
v_gene: TRBV28
d_gene: NA
CDR3aa: CASSLRAGELFF
CDR3nt: TGTGCCAGCAGTTTAAGGGCCGGGGAGCTGTTTTTT

abundance: once
j_gene: TRBJ2-7
v_gene: TRBV5-5
d_gene: NA
CDR3aa: CASSDLSWGAYEQYF
CDR3nt: TGTGCCAGCAGCGACCTCAGTTGGGGGGCCTACGAGCAGTACTTC